This is a list of T cell receptor beta chains from one sample in a study of graft-versus-host responses after intestinal transplantation. The antigens these receptors bind are not known. Produced via immunoSEQ multiplex PCR; TCRdb's table is partial and in-frame only. Among tens of thousands of clones listed, roughly 90% were seen once. Material: unstimulated CD8+ T cells sorted from spleen or lymph node cells, obtained before intestinal transplant. Receptor source: a human donor who received an intestinal transplant. The CDR3 runs from the conserved cysteine through the conserved F or W. Fields, in order: D gene, clone size, V gene, J gene, CDR3 DNA, CDR3 protein. D genes are given only for firm matches. Only some rows state a clone size, as once, few, many or a class for expanded clones.

TRBD2	.	TRBV18	TRBJ2-2	TGTGCCAGCTCACCACGGTGGACTAGTCAGTTGGGGGAGCTGTTTTTT	CASSPRWTSQLGELFF
TRBD2	.	TRBV5-6	TRBJ2-1	TGTGCCAGCAGCCCTTCCGGGACGGGGGGGAATGAGCAGTTCTTC	CASSPSGTGGNEQFF
.	once	TRBV29-1	TRBJ2-2	TGCAGCGTTGTGGCGGGGCCCACCGGGGAGCTGTTTTTT	CSVVAGPTGELFF
.	once	TRBV15	TRBJ2-1	TGTGCCACCAGCCCGGGCCGGGAGTACAATGAGCAGTTCTTC	CATSPGREYNEQFF
.	.	TRBV10-1	TRBJ2-7	TGCGCCAGCATCCGGGATCCGCCGGGCGAGCAGTACTTC	CASIRDPPGEQYF
TRBD2	few	TRBV7-6	TRBJ2-1	TGTGCCAGCAGTCTTAGCGGGACCTACAATGAGCAGTTCTTC	CASSLSGTYNEQFF
.	.	TRBV4-2	TRBJ2-3	TGTGCCAGCAGCCAAGTAGAGGGCCCTACAGATACGCAGTATTTT	CASSQVEGPTDTQYF
TRBD1	.	TRBV6-1	TRBJ1-5	TGTGCCAGCAGTGAAGTAGGAACAGGGGGTCAGCCCCAGCATTTT	CASSEVGTGGQPQHF
.	.	TRBV7-9	TRBJ1-2	TGTGCCAGCAGCTTAGCGGCCCCGGGCTACACCTTC	CASSLAAPGYTF
.	.	TRBV4-1	TRBJ2-2	TGCGCCAGCAGCCCTTGGGCTCGGACCGGGGAGCTGTTTTTT	CASSPWARTGELFF
TRBD2	.	TRBV2	TRBJ2-7	TGTGCCAGCAGTTATAGCGGGAACTCCTACGAGCAGTACTTC	CASSYSGNSYEQYF
.	.	TRBV5-4	TRBJ2-7	TGTGCCAGCAGCTTGGAGGGGCGTGGTGTGTACGAGCAGTACTTC	CASSLEGRGVYEQYF
TRBD2	.	TRBV2	TRBJ2-7	TGTGCCAGCAGTTCCCTTTGGGGGGGGTCCTACGAGCAGTACTTC	CASSSLWGGSYEQYF
.	.	TRBV29-1	TRBJ1-1	TGCAGCGTTGGATCCGGGTCGAACACTGAAGCTTTCTTT	CSVGSGSNTEAFF
.	.	TRBV18	TRBJ1-5	TGTGCCAGCTCACCCAAACCAAGAGACAGGCTAACATTCGGCCAGCCCCAGCATTTT	CASSPKPRDRLTFGQPQHF
TRBD2	.	TRBV4-1	TRBJ2-3	TGCGCCAGCAGCCAAGACGGGGGGGCTATAGGTTTCCCCCATAGTAGGGATACGCAGTATTTT	CASSQDGGAIGFPHSRDTQYF
.	.	TRBV7-7	TRBJ2-5	TGTGCTAGCAGCCCCGACTTTGCGGAGGGAGAGACCCAGTACTTC	CASSPDFAEGETQYF
.	.	TRBV2	TRBJ2-2	TGTGCCAGCAGTTATAGACGCGGGACAGACGGAATTACGAACACCGGGGAGCTGTTTTTT	CASSYRRGTDGITNTGELFF
.	.	TRBV2	TRBJ1-5	TGTGCCAGCACCCGCAGGGGCAATCAGCCCCAGCATTTT	CASTRRGNQPQHF
.	.	TRBV28	TRBJ1-1	TGTGCCAGCACTTACGGGGGCGGGGGCACTGAAGCTTTCTTT	CASTYGGGGTEAFF
TRBD1	.	TRBV19	TRBJ1-1	TGTGCCAGTAGTCGGGGACAGGGGGGATCAAGGGGTGAAGCTTTCTTT	CASSRGQGGSRGEAFF
.	.	TRBV28	TRBJ1-5	TGTGCCAGCAGTACCACAGGGCCCCAGCATTTT	CASSTTGPQHF
.	.	TRBV2	TRBJ2-7	TGTGCCAGCAGTGTGAATAGCGAAGTCTGGTCCGAGCAGTACTTC	CASSVNSEVWSEQYF
.	.	TRBV18	TRBJ2-1	TGTGCCAGCTCACCTGGACTCCCTGTAACTGGTGAGCAGTTCTTC	CASSPGLPVTGEQFF
TRBD1	.	TRBV5-5	TRBJ1-1	TGTGCCAGCAGCCAGGGGGCCACTGAAGCTTTCTTT	CASSQGATEAFF
TRBD1	.	TRBV6-4	TRBJ1-1	TGTGCCAGCAGCAAGACAGGGGAGGGCACTGAAGCTTTCTTT	CASSKTGEGTEAFF
.	.	TRBV4-1	TRBJ1-1	TGCGCCAGCAGCGCCCGCCCGGGGGTCTTGAACACTGAAGCTTTCTTT	CASSARPGVLNTEAFF
.	.	TRBV28	TRBJ2-5	TGTGCCAGCAGTTTTCAAGGAGGGCCAGAGACCCAGTACTTC	CASSFQGGPETQYF
TRBD2	.	TRBV9	TRBJ2-1	TGTGCCAGCAGCGCCCGGAGGGCTAGCGGGGGGGCCGTGAATGAGCAGTTCTTC	CASSARRASGGAVNEQFF
.	.	TRBV27	TRBJ1-5	TGTGCCAGCAGTGACTACTACAGGGTTCGGCCTCAGCCCCAGCATTTT	CASSDYYRVRPQPQHF
TRBD2	.	TRBV28	TRBJ2-1	TGTGCCAGCAGTTTTAAGCTAGCGGGAGAGGACTTCTACAATGAGCAGTTCTTC	CASSFKLAGEDFYNEQFF
.	.	TRBV13	TRBJ2-3	TGTGCCAGCAGCCGCCACCGAAAAGGGGATCGGGCGCAGTATTTT	CASSRHRKGDRAQYF
.	.	TRBV5-1	TRBJ2-7	TGCGCCAGCAGCTTGAACACAGGGTACGAGCAGTACTTC	CASSLNTGYEQYF
.	few	TRBV21-1	TRBJ1-6	TGTGCCAGCAGCGGGGGGTTAGTCTTT	CASSGGLVF
TRBD2	.	TRBV10-1	TRBJ2-3	TGCGCCAGCAGTGATTTAGGAGGCGGGAGGACCAATAGGACCGATACGCAGTATTTT	CASSDLGGGRTNRTDTQYF
.	.	TRBV28	TRBJ1-3	TGTGCCAGCAGTTTAATAACCGGGGGTGAGGGAAACACCATATATTTT	CASSLITGGEGNTIYF
TRBD2	.	TRBV2	TRBJ2-1	TGTGCCAGCATCTCGGCTAGCGGGGGGAGCGGTGAGCAGTTCTTC	CASISASGGSGEQFF
.	once	TRBV28	TRBJ1-5	TGTGCCACTGAGCGGGTTAGCAATCAGCCCCAGCATTTT	CATERVSNQPQHF
TRBD2	once	TRBV27	TRBJ2-7	TGTGCCAGCAGTCTACTAGCGGGGGGGAGGTACGAGCAGTACTTC	CASSLLAGGRYEQYF
.	.	TRBV5-8	TRBJ2-1	TGTGCCAGCAGCTTGTACAGCAATGAGCAGTTCTTC	CASSLYSNEQFF
.	few	TRBV4-1	TRBJ2-2	TGCGCCAGCAGCGACGCCGGGACTGAGAACACCGGGGAGCTGTTTTTT	CASSDAGTENTGELFF
.	.	TRBV28	TRBJ2-1	TGTGCCAGCAGTTTGGGCAGCTCCTACAATGAGCAGTTCTTC	CASSLGSSYNEQFF
.	.	TRBV9	TRBJ2-7	TGTGCCAGCAGCCCCAGTTTGCGGGACGAGCAGTACTTC	CASSPSLRDEQYF
TRBD1	.	TRBV15	TRBJ1-5	TGTGCCACCAGCAGAGAGCCTCGGGACAGGGGGGGCAATCAGCCCCAGCATTTT	CATSREPRDRGGNQPQHF
.	.	TRBV4-1	TRBJ2-3	TGCGCCAGCAGCCTGACTTCCGAAGGCACAGATACGCAGTATTTT	CASSLTSEGTDTQYF
TRBD1	.	TRBV2	TRBJ2-7	TGTGCCAGCAGCAAGGGACAGGGGGACTCCTACGAGCAGTACTTC	CASSKGQGDSYEQYF
.	.	TRBV10-3	TRBJ2-3	TGTGCCATCAGCGCAGACACAGATACGCAGTATTTT	CAISADTDTQYF
TRBD2	.	TRBV2	TRBJ2-2	TGTGCCAGCAGTGATGCGCGGACTAGCCCCCCCGGGGAGCTGTTTTTT	CASSDARTSPPGELFF
.	.	TRBV6-5	TRBJ2-1	TGTGCCAGCAGTTACTCGGAGGGGGCCCACAATGAGCAGTTCTTC	CASSYSEGAHNEQFF
.	.	TRBV6-1	TRBJ1-5	TGTGCCAGCAGTTTGTTGGCGGGCAATCAGCCCCAGCATTTT	CASSLLAGNQPQHF